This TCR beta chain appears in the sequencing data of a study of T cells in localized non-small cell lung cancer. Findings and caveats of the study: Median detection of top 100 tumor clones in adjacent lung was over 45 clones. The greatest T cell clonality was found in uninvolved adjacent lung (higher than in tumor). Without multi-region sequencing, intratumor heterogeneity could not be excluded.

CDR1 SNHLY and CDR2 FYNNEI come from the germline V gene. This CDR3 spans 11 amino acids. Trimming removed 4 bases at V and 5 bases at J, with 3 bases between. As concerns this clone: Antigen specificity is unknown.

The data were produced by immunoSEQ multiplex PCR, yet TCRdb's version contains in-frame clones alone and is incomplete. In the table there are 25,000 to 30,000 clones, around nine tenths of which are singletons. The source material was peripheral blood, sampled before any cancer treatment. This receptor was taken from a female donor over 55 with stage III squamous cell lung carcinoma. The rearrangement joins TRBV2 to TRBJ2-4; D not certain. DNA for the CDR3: TGTGCCAGCAGTGGGGAAAACATTCAGTACTTC. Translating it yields CASSGENIQYF.